This TCR beta chain was documented in a study of blood T cell repertoires in COVID-19. Looking at the study overall: Specimens from acute and convalescent COVID-19 originated in the United States, Italy and Spain. T cells, B-cell-depleted T cells, or PBMCs provided the cDNA or gDNA that served as material.

Original handling: Quantification of nucleated cells was approximated via reference gene primer amplification. This table comes from immunoSEQ multiplex PCR, and its TCRdb copy is limited to in-frame clones, with some not included. Clone size and V and J calls were adopted from that table, with D and trimming inferred from the DNA. The table includes a few hundred thousand clones, more than 75% detected once. Sequencing used peripheral blood. The receptor was derived from a middle-aged man who had recovered from COVID-19.

The CDR3: CASSQDEVSSYEQYF. The CDR3 coding sequence is TGCGCCAGCAGCCAAGATGAGGTTAGCTCCTACGAGCAGTACTTC. V gene TRBV4-1 combines with J gene TRBJ2-7; no clear D. The ends were cut back, 0 bases at V and 0 bases at J, with 9 bases in the middle. Germline loops: CDR1 MGHRA, CDR2 YSYEKL. The CDR3 has 15 amino acids.